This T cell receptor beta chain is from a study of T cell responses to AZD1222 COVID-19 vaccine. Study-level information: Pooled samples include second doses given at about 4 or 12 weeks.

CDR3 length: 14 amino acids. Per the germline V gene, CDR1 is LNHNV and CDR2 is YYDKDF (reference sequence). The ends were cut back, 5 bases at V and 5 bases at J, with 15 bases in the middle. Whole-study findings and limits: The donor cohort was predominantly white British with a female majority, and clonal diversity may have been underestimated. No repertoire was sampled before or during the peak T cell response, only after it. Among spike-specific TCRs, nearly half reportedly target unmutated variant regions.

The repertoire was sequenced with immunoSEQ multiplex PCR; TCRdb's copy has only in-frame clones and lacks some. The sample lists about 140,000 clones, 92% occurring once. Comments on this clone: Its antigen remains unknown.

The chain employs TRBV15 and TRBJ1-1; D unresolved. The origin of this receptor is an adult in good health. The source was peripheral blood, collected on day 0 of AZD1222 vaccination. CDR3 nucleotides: TGTGCCACCAGCCTCGAGAGGGCGGCGACTGAAGCTTTCTTT. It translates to CATSLERAATEAFF. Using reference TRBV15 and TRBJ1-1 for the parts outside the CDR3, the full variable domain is DAMVIQNPRYQVTQFGKPVTLSCSQTLNHNVMYWYQQKSSQAPKLLFHYYDKDFNNEADTPDNFQSRRPNTSFCFLDIRSPGLGDTAMYLCATSLERAATEAFFGQGTRLTVV.